This record looks at one T cell receptor beta chain sequence and its context. Its antigen is unidentified. Constant-segment primers served in 5'RACE that generated TCR alpha and TCR beta cDNA libraries bearing sample barcodes and UMIs. Using its own MiXCR run on the 5' RACE reads, TCRdb lists one record per CDR3 protein. The table shows 300,000 to 400,000 distinct CDR3 sequences, with around 28% occurring only once. This sample is part of a study of T-cell memory formation after mild COVID-19. Study-wide context: For the most part, TCR clusters were specific to one donor. Study-level results: Balance between CD4 and CD8 was seen in clones contracting day 15 to 85, and a CD4+ lean was seen in later expanders. Some responding clones appeared in pre-infection memory, suggesting cross-reactive memory joined.

V was pared by 5 bases and J by 1 base, with 25 bases between. The CDR3 spans 18 residues. Germline loops: CDR1 DFQATT, CDR2 SNEGSKA (reference sequence). This sequence was found in an adult woman who had mild COVID-19 (a few samples of this study predate the infection). Cell type and time point are not known. The chain employs TRBV20-1 and TRBJ2-3; D not resolved. Sequenced input: PBMCs or a T cell subset sorted from them (not recorded which). Here the CDR3 reads CSASSSELLLPGTDTQYF. CDR3 nucleotide sequence: TGCAGTGCTTCCTCCTCCGAGCTATTACTCCCAGGCACAGATACGCAGTATTTT.